These 2 T cell receptor beta chains were all obtained from the same sample, sequenced in a study of blood T cell repertoires in COVID-19. TCRdb's copy holds only in-frame clones and misses some; the assay was immunoSEQ multiplex PCR. Of more than 200,000 clones listed, roughly 88% are singletons. The sequenced sample consisted of PBMCs or T cells enriched from blood (not recorded which). The receptors here all came from a woman in her 30s who had been exposed to COVID-19.

This chain uses TRBV19 with TRBJ1-5, with no clear D. V shed 2 bases and J shed 3 bases, with 14 bases lying between them. Germline CDR1 reads LNHDA; CDR2 reads SQIVND (reference sequence). The CDR3 spans 16 residues. CDR3 protein: CASSIYPGEDNQPQHF. CDR3 sequence (DNA): TGTGCCAGTAGTATATACCCAGGTGAAGACAATCAGCCCCAGCATTTT.

The genes are TRBV4-2 and TRBJ2-1, with TRBD2 matching 12 bases. CDR1 and CDR2 from the germline V gene are LGHNA and YNFKEQ. The CDR3 covers 20 residues. The V gene end was trimmed by 0 bases and the J gene end by 7 bases; junction bases not matched to a gene: 16. The DNA of the CDR3 is TGTGCCAGCAGCCAAGATATCTCGACTAGCGGGAGAGGTTCGGGGAATGAGCAGTTCTTC. Encoded protein: CASSQDISTSGRGSGNEQFF.